The T cell receptor (beta chain) described here comes from a study of CD8 T cells in ankylosing spondylitis (dated by TCRdb to the late 2010s). With respect to the entire study: The study profiled T cell receptor beta repertoires in healthy donors and ankylosing spondylitis patients to find disease-linked TCR variants. Samples of peripheral blood were taken, and for ankylosing spondylitis patients, synovial fluid was collected as well. The full study cohort was made up of about two dozen ankylosing spondylitis patients and fewer than 120 healthy donors.

Concerning this clonotype: Its binding antigen is unknown. There are no base qualities to consult, and no much larger clone falls within one base.

The instrument given in TCRdb is Illumina HiSeq 2500. Quantitative 5'-RACE with molecular barcodes was used to prepare TCR beta libraries. From the authors' description of their analysis: Disease-linked TCR variants were identified with a new computational method built on a probabilistic model of VDJ rearrangement. Using fastp trimming at Q25 and MiXCR clonotype assembly, TCRdb reanalyzed the public sequencing data and kept in-frame beta chains. Each CDR3 protein gets just one entry, which takes the most common genes and DNA from the rows behind it. The V and J calls and clone size are TCRdb's, not the authors'. Recorded for this sample are 250,000 to 350,000 distinct CDR3 sequences; about a fifth of them occurred a single time. The ten largest clones represent 3.5% of the sample. Paper-wide results and their limitations: Some of the motif variants had been reported before in the synovial fluid and blood of reactive arthritis patients, a finding that suggests common disease-initiation mechanisms. In peripheral blood, the disease-linked clones were found at relatively low frequencies and had a CD8+ phenotype. The disease-linked clones were reported as significantly enriched in matched synovial fluid samples from ankylosing spondylitis patients. A TCR beta motif made up of several highly homologous amino acid variants appeared to be characteristic of blood from ankylosing spondylitis patients.

From cysteine to phenylalanine, the CDR3 is 15 amino acids long. The sequence is cut down to CDR3 DNA, 45 bases in frame from base 1. The germline ends are 14 bases apart after V is trimmed by 1 base and J by 5 bases. Based on the germline V gene, the CDR1 and CDR2 sequences are SGHTA and FQGNSA. This TCR derives from a female donor with ankylosing spondylitis or in good health (not recorded which). The sequencing sample was made of blood, either unsorted or a sorted T cell fraction (not recorded which). Recombination joined TRBV7-2 with TRBJ1-1; the D segment could be TRBD1, given 6 matching bases. The CDR3 here reads CASSLVTGSRTEAFF. The sequenced DNA: TGTGCCAGCAGCTTAGTAACAGGGTCGAGAACTGAAGCTTTCTTT.